This TCR beta chain was obtained from a study of tissue T cells after allogeneic stem cell transplantation. The assay was immunoSEQ multiplex PCR, and TCRdb's table has in-frame clones only and misses some. The profile covers approximately 10,000 clones, with around three fifths appearing a single time and 7.5% to 10% taken by the ten largest. This clone qualifies as medium-sized. The CDR3 consists of 12 residues. Germline assignment: CDR1 SGHAT and CDR2 FQNNGV. The V and J ends lost 1 base and 12 bases respectively, with 13 bases between them. This TCR was sampled from a woman aged 18 to 55 with breast cancer. The chain couples TRBV11-2 to TRBJ2-7, with D uncertain. This material consisted of tissue from the jejunum, taken at autopsy. The CDR3 loop is CASSLGFDDPYF. CDR3 nucleotide sequence: TGTGCCAGCAGCTTAGGGTTCGATGACCCGTACTTC.